This T cell receptor (beta chain) derives from a study of identical twins (dated by TCRdb to between 2015 and 2016). Study-level background: TCR alpha and beta repertoires from monozygotic twins, unrelated adults of various ages and cord blood were deep-sequenced to test whether fetal clonotypes persist. To rule out contamination, replicate twin experiments were performed at different times with different library preparation protocols. What the work shows at the level of the full study, not this receptor alone: Abundant cord blood beta clonotypes carried fewer insertions; young adult naive repertoires showed a weaker similar trend, while memory repertoires showed none. In monozygotic twins, recombination models systematically underestimated out-of-frame TCR alpha sharing, but the models matched the sharing seen between unrelated individuals. The excess sharing between twins in beta out-of-frame sequences was weaker because fewer shared sequences reduced the signal-to-noise ratio. Compared with coincidental sharing between unrelated individuals, an excess of low generation-probability sequences was observed among out-of-frame TCR alpha sequences shared between twins. Invariant T cells such as MAIT and iNKT could partly confound zero-insertion analyses, though diverse VJ usage argued against this for most clonotypes. Because the same donors could not be followed over many years, the conclusions relied on cross-sectional statistical analysis.

The CDR3 has 13 amino acids, counting the end cysteine and phenylalanine. The kept DNA is CDR3 alone, 39 bases in frame from the first base. Clipping removes 11 bases from V and 2 bases from J, with 6 as the unmatched junction base count. The germline V gene encodes CDR1 MDHEN and CDR2 SYDVKM. Libraries were built with 5' RACE. Data came from an Illumina HiSeq 2000. Template switching introduced a universal primer binding site; the final cDNA contained a unique molecular identifier, enabling accurate counting of TCR cDNA molecules. Specific primers in the conserved constant-segment region were used to synthesize first-strand cDNA for TCR alpha and beta chains. To control for contamination, every cDNA library was double barcoded, receiving both a SMART-Mk sample barcode and Illumina barcodes. TruSeq adapter sequences and Illumina sample barcodes were added in two successive PCR steps. TCR alpha and beta cDNA libraries were sequenced on the Illumina HiSeq platform with custom primers. The published analysis was carried out like this. MiGEC processed the raw reads to extract unique molecular identifiers, while MiXCR was used to determine the CDR3 positions. For each individual, recombination models were inferred using an EM algorithm with the repgenHMM and IGoR tools. Shared clonotype analysis was performed with the tcR package in R, normalizing sharing by the product of cloneset sizes. Out-of-frame nonproductive sequences were analyzed to study raw recombination free of thymic and clonal selection effects. The public sequencing data were trimmed at Q25 with fastp and processed into clonotypes with MiXCR by TCRdb, which kept only in-frame beta chains. Rows merge per CDR3 protein into single entries with the most common DNA and genes. The V and J calls and clone size come from TCRdb's table, not from the authors' own analysis. The sample data list 570,000 or so distinct CDR3 sequences, and approximately 10% of these were observed just once. The top ten clones comprise roughly 3% of the sample.

Comment on this clonotype: Its specific antigen is unknown. Base qualities are not provided; no much larger clone lies one nucleotide away.

All donors were healthy Caucasians. Three pairs of female monozygotic twins, all aged 18 to 29 years, made up the twin cohort. Peripheral blood mononuclear cells were the source from which RNA for the TCR libraries was isolated. These records were also assigned to another study, of yellow fever vaccine responses in identical twins. Drawing on the second study: The authors reported that the T cell response to vaccination in identical twins appeared partly convergent and partly personalized. In the study, vaccine-responding T cell clones were precisely tracked in identical twins.

Material for sequencing was PBMCs. This receptor was identified in a woman aged 18-29 years in good health. This receptor chain uses TRBV28 and TRBJ2-7; the junction holds 10 bases that match TRBD2. The DNA sequence follows: TGTGCCGCTAGCGGGGGAGAAACCTACGAGCAGTACTTC. Its coded protein is CAASGGETYEQYF.